This TCR beta chain was recorded in a study of naive CD8 T cells in extremely preterm neonates. Overall study findings and caveats: Preterm neonate repertoires were significantly less rich by iChao1 than others. Preterm CDR3s were shorter than older groups', with fewer N additions and less trimming.

TCRdb's copy holds only in-frame clones and misses some; the assay was immunoSEQ multiplex PCR. The sample has fewer than 6,500 clones, 95% to 98% seen once; the top ten hold roughly 1.2%. Peripheral blood came from healthy roughly 16-56 month-old surgical children and healthy nonsmoking adults. This clone showed up just once. The target antigen is unknown. The CDR3 runs 19 residues. Germline V gives CDR1 SEHNR, CDR2 FQNEAQ (reference sequence). Trimming took 5 bases from V and 0 from J; bases not matched to a gene: 14. Material for sequencing was naive CD8+ T cells from blood. The sequence was collected from a human donor in good health. The chain couples TRBV7-9 to TRBJ2-7, with 12 bases lining up with TRBD1. Here the CDR3 reads CASSQEPGQGAPSSYEQYF. CDR3 coding DNA: TGTGCCAGCAGCCAGGAGCCGGGACAGGGGGCCCCAAGCTCCTACGAGCAGTACTTC.